What follows are 3 T cell receptor beta chains derived from one specimen sequenced in a study of vaccination and CD4 T cells after COVID-19. Antigens of these TCRs are unknown. Regarding treatment: roughly 10-day PBMC culture with coronavirus spike peptide pools or control peptides (ViraFEST assay). Gathered ahead of the COVID-19 pandemic (2011-2018) were the CD4+ T cells of the unexposed donor. Sequence data for DNA of cultured CD4+ T cells were generated by the Oncomine TCR Beta short-read assay. TCRdb re-derived calls from the PCR reads in MiXCR, one entry per CDR3 protein. The profile covers some 5,500 distinct CDR3 sequences, with less than 40% appearing a single time and less than 30% taken by the ten largest. Sequencing was performed on CD4+ T cells from blood, cultured in vitro. Receptors originate from a human donor in good health.

This clonotype was counted a few times. V and J are TRBV27 and TRBJ1-1; tentative D call: TRBD1 (5 bases). CDR3 length: 15 residues. Per germline, CDR1 MNHEY and CDR2 SMNVEV (reference sequence). The V gene lost 0 bases and the J gene lost 2 bases, with 10 bases spanning the gap. The CDR3, as DNA: TGTGCCAGCAGTTTATCCCTAGACAGCAACACTGAAGCTTTCTTT. Translating it yields CASSLSLDSNTEAFF.

This chain connects TRBV10-1 to TRBJ1-2, with D unclear. The germline V gene encodes CDR1 WNHNN and CDR2 SYGVQD (reference sequence). The CDR3 contains 14 residues. Trimming removed 3 bases from V and 2 bases from J, with 10 bases in between. CDR3 nucleotide sequence: TGCGCCAGCAGTGACGGTACGGCAAACTATGGCTACACCTTC. Translating it yields CASSDGTANYGYTF.

This clonotype was found a few times. The chain couples TRBV6-1 to TRBJ2-1; 8 nucleotides line up with TRBD1. The CDR3 runs 14 residues. J was trimmed by 7 bases and V by 6 bases; bases with no gene match: 8. CDR1 is MNHNS and CDR2 is SASEGT in the germline V gene. The CDR3 region has the DNA TGTGCCAGCAGGGCCAGGGGGCTTCGGAATGAGCAGTTCTTC. Translated: CASRARGLRNEQFF.